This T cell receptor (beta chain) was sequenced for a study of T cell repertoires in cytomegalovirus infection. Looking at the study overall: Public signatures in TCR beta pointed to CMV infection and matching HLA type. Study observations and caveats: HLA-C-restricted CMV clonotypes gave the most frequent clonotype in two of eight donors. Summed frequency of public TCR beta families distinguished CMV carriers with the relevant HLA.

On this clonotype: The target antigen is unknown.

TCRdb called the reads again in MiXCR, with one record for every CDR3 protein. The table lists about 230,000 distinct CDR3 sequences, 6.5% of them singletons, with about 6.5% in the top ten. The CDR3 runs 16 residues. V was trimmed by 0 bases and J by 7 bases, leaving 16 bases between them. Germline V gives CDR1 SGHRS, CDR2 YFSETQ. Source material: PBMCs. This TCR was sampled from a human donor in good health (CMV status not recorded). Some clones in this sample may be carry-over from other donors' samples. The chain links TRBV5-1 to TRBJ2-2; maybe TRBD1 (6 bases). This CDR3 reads CASSLEGVHGIGELFF. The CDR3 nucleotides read TGCGCCAGCAGCTTGGAGGGGGTCCACGGGATCGGGGAGCTGTTTTTT.